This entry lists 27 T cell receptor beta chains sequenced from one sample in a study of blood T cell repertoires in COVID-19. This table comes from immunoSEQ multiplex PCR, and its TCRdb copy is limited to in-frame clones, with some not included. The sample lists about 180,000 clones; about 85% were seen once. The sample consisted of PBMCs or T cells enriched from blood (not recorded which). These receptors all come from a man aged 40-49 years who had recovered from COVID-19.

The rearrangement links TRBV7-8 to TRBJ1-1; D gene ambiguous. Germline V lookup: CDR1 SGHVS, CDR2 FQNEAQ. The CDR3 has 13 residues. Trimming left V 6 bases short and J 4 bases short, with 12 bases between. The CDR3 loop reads CASSQSSSTEAFF. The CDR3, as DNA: TGTGCCAGCAGTCAATCTTCGAGCACTGAAGCTTTCTTT.

Written as DNA, the CDR3 is TGTGCCTGGAGTCCCTCCGGGTTAGCCGTGAACATTCAGTACTTC. This gives the protein CAWSPSGLAVNIQYF. This sequence joins TRBV30 and TRBJ2-4; D gene ambiguous. Per the germline V gene, CDR1 is GTSNPN and CDR2 is SVGIG (reference sequence). This CDR3 is 15 amino acids long. Trimming shortened V by 2 bases and J by 7 bases, and 18 bases separated the two germline ends.

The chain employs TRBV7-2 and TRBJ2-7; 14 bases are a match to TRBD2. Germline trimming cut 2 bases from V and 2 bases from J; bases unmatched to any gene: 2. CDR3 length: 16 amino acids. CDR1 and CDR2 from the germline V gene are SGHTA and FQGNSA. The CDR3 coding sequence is TGTGCCAGCAGCTTACCGGGACTAGCGGGGGCCTACGAGCAGTACTTC. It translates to CASSLPGLAGAYEQYF.

The CDR3, as DNA: TGTGCCAGCAGCTTCCAGAACACAGATACGCAGTATTTT. It codes for CASSFQNTDTQYF. The chain uses TRBV9 and TRBJ2-3; D is unclear. This CDR3 comprises 13 residues. Trimming cost V 4 bases and J 2 bases, with 8 bases left between them. Looked up from germline, CDR1 is SGDLS and CDR2 is YYNGEE.

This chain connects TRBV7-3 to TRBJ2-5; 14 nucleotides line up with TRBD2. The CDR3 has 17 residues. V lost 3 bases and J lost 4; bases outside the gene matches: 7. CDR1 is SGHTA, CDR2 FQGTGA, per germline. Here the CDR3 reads CASSLLGLAGGGETQYF. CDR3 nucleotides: TGTGCCAGCAGCTTGCTTGGACTAGCGGGAGGAGGAGAGACCCAGTACTTC. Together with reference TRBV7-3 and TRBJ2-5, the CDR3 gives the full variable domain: GAGVSQTPSNKVTEKGKYVELRCDPISGHTALYWYRQSLGQGPEFLIYFQGTGAADDSGLPNDRFFAVRPEGSVSTLKIQRTERGDSAVYLCASSLLGLAGGGETQYFGPGTRLLVL.

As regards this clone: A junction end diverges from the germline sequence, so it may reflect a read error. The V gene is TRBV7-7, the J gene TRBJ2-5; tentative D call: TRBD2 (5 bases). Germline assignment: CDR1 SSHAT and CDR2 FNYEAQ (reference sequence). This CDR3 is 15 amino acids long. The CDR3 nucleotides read TGTGCTAGCAGCTCCGGGGTGGACCGCTTCGAGACCCAGTACTTC. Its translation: CASSSGVDRFETQYF.

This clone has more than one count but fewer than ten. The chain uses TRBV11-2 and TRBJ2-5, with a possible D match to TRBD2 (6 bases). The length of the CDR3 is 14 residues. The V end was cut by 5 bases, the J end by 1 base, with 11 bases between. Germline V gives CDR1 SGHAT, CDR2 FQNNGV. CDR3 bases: TGTGCCAGCAGCCCCCTCGGGGGCCAAGAGACCCAGTACTTC. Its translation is CASSPLGGQETQYF.

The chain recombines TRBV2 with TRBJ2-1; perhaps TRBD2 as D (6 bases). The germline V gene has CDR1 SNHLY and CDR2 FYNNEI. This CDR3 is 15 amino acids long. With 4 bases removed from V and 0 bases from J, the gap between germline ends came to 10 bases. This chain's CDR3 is CASSGTGSSYNEQFF. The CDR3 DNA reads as TGTGCCAGCAGTGGGACCGGGAGCTCCTACAATGAGCAGTTCTTC. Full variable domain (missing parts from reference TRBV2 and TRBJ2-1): EPEVTQTPSHQVTQMGQEVILRCVPISNHLYFYWYRQILGQKVEFLVSFYNNEISEKSEIFDDQFSVERPDGSNFTLKIRSTKLEDSAMYFCASSGTGSSYNEQFFGPGTRLTVL.

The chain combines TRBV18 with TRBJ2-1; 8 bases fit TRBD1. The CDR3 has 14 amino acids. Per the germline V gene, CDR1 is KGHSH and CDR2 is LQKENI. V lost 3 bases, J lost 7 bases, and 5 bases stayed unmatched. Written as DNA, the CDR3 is TGTGCCAGCTCACCTCAGGGGGCGCGAAATGAGCAGTTCTTC. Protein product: CASSPQGARNEQFF.

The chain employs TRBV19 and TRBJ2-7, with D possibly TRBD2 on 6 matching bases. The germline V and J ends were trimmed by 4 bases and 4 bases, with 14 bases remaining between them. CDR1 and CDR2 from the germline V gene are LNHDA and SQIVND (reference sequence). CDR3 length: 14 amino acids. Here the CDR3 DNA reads TGTGCCAGTAGTAGCGGGGTTCGTACTTACGAGCAGTACTTC. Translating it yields CASSSGVRTYEQYF.

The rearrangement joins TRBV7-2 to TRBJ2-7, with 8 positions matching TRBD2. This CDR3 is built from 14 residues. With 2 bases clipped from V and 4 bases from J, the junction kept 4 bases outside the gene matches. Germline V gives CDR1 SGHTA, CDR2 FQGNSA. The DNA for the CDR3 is TGTGCCAGCAGCTTAAGTACGGGGGGGTACGAGCAGTACTTC. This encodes CASSLSTGGYEQYF. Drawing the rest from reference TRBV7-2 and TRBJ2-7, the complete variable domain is GAGVSQSPSNKVTEKGKDVELRCDPISGHTALYWYRQSLGQGLEFLIYFQGNSAPDKSGLPSDRFSAERTGGSVSTLTIQRTQQEDSAVYLCASSLSTGGYEQYFGPGTRLTVT.

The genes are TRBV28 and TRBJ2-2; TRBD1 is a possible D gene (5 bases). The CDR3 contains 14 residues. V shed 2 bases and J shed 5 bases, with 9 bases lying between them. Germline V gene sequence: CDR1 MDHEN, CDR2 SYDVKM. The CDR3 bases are TGTGCCAGCAGTTTAGGTCAGGGAACCGGGGAGCTGTTTTTT. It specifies CASSLGQGTGELFF.

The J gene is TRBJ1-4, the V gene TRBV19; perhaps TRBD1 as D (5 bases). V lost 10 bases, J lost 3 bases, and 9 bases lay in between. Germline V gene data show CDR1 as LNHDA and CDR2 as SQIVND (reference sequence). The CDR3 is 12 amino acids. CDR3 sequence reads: CAKEGSNEKLFF. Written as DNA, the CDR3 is TGTGCCAAGGAGGGGTCTAATGAAAAACTGTTTTTT.

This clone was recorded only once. The CDR3 coding sequence is TGTGCCAGCAAACCACTGACAGGCAGCTCTGGAAACACCATATATTTT. Translating it yields CASKPLTGSSGNTIYF. The gene calls are TRBV11-2 and TRBJ1-3, with D possibly matching TRBD1 (6 bases). From germline, CDR1 is SGHAT and CDR2 FQNNGV. This CDR3 has 16 residues. The V end was cut by 7 bases, the J end by 0 bases, with 16 bases between.

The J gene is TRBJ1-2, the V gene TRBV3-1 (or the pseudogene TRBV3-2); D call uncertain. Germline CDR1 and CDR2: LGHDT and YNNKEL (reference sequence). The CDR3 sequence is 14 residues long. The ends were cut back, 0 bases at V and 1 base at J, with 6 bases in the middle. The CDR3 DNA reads TGTGCCAGCAGCCAAGAGAGGTATAACTATGGCTACACCTTC. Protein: CASSQERYNYGYTF.

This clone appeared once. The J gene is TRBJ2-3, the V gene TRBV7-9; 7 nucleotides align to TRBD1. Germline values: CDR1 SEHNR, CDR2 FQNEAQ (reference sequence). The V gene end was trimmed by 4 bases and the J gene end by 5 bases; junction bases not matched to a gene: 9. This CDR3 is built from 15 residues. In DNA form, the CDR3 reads TGTGCCAGCAGCTCACCTCCGACAGGGCAAGATACGCAGTATTTT. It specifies CASSSPPTGQDTQYF.

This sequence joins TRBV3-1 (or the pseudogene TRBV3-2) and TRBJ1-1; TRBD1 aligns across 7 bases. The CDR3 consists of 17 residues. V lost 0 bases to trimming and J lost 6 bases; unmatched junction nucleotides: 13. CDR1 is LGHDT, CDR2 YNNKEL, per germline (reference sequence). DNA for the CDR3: TGTGCCAGCAGCCAAGAACACAGGGGTGCCGCCGCCCCTGAAGCTTTCTTT. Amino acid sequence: CASSQEHRGAAAPEAFF.

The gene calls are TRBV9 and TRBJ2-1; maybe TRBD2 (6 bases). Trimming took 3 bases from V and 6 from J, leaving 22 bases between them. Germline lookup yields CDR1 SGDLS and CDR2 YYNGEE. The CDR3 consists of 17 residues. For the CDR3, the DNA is TGTGCCAGCAGCGCCGAACGACTAGTTGCCGATTTCAATGAGCAGTTCTTC. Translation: CASSAERLVADFNEQFF.

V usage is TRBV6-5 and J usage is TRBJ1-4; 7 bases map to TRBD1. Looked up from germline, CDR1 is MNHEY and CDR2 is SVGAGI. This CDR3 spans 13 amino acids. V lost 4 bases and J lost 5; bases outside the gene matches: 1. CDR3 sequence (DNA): TGTGCCAGCAGTTTGGACAGGAATGAAAAACTGTTTTTT. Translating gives CASSLDRNEKLFF.

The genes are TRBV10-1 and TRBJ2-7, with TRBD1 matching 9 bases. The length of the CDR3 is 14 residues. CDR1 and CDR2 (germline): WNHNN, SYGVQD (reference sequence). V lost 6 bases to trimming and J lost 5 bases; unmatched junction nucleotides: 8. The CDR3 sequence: CASSAGTGRHEQYF. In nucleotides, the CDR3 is TGCGCCAGCAGCGCTGGGACAGGGCGCCACGAGCAGTACTTC.

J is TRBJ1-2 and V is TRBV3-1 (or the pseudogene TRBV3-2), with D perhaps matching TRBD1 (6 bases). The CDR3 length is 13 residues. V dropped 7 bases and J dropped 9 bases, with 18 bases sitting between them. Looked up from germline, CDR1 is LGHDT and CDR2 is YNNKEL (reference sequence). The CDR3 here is CASIATNQGSYTF. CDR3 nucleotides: TGTGCCAGCATCGCTACTAACCAGGGGAGCTACACCTTC.

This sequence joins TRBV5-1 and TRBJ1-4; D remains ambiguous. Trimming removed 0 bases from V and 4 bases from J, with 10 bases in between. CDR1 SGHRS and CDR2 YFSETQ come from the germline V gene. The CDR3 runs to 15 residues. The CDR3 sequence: CASSLATAYNEKLFF. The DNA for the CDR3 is TGCGCCAGCAGCTTGGCGACTGCCTATAATGAAAAACTGTTTTTT.

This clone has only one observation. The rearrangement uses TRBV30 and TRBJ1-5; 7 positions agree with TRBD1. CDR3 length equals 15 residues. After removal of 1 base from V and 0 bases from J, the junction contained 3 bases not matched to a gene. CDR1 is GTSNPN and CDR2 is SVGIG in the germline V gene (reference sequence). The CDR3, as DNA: TGTGCCTGGAGTGCTACAGGGGTTAGCAATCAGCCCCAGCATTTT. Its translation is CAWSATGVSNQPQHF.

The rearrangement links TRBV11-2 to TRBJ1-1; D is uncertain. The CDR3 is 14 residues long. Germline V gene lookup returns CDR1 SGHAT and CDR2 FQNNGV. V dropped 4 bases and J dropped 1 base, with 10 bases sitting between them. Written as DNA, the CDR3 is TGTGCCAGCAGCTCGGTAGCAACGAACACTGAAGCTTTCTTT. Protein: CASSSVATNTEAFF.

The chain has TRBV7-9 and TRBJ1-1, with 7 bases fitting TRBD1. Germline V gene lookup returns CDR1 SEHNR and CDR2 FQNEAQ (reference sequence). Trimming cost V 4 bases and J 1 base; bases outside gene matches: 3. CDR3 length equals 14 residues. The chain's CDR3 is CASSWDSSNTEAFF. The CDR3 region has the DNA TGTGCCAGCAGCTGGGACAGTTCGAACACTGAAGCTTTCTTT.

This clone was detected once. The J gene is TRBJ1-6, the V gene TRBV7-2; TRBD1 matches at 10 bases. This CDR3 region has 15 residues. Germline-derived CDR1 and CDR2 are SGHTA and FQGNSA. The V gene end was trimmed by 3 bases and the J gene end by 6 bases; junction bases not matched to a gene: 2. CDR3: CASSFGQGVNSPLHF. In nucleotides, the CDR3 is TGTGCCAGCAGCTTCGGACAGGGGGTTAATTCACCCCTCCACTTT. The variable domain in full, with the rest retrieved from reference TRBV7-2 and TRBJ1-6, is GAGVSQSPSNKVTEKGKDVELRCDPISGHTALYWYRQSLGQGLEFLIYFQGNSAPDKSGLPSDRFSAERTGGSVSTLTIQRTQQEDSAVYLCASSFGQGVNSPLHFGNGTRLTVT.

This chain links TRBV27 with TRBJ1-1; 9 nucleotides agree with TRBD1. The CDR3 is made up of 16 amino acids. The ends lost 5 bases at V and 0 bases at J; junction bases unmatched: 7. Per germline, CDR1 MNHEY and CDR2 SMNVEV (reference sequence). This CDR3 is CASSPVQGAVNTEAFF. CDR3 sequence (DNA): TGTGCCAGCAGTCCAGTACAGGGGGCGGTGAACACTGAAGCTTTCTTT.